This entry describes one T cell receptor beta chain. Its antigen is not known. The V and J ends lost 4 bases and 7 bases respectively, with 18 bases between them. The germline V gene has CDR1 SGHRS and CDR2 YFSETQ. The CDR3 extends over 15 amino acids. These data originate in a study of beta chain features in type 1 diabetes. At the level of the study: The number of sorted cells examined across all samples was around 98 million.

Sequenced material consisted of expressed TCRB transcripts (all of the isolated RNA was reverse transcribed). Clones were read by immunoSEQ multiplex PCR, and TCRdb kept only the in-frame ones, dropping some. The table includes about 660,000 clones, around 15% detected once. Study conclusions and caveats: When Type 1 diabetes patients were examined, their TCRB CDR3s proved moderately but significantly shorter in all four CD4+ subsets.

The V and J genes are TRBV5-1 and TRBJ2-1, with D possibly being TRBD1 (5 bases). This receptor was obtained from a man between 18 and 29 years old with type 1 diabetes. Sequencing input: naive CD4+ T cells from blood. The CDR3 sequence: CASSPQGQGSNEQFF. The DNA of the CDR3 is TGCGCCAGCAGCCCGCAGGGCCAGGGCTCAAATGAGCAGTTCTTC.